Here is one TCR beta chain with its context. With autoimmune disease history or systemic immunosuppression, patients were excluded. From germline, CDR1 is SGHTA and CDR2 FQGTGA. CDR3 length: 13 amino acids. V was clipped by 4 bases and J by 1 base, with 7 bases between them. These data originate in a study of OX40 agonist ivuxolimab in advanced cancers. Study summary: Patients took ivuxolimab, an agonistic anti-OX40 (CD134) antibody. Patients with hepatocellular carcinoma, melanoma, renal cell or head and neck cancer made up the dose-escalation patients. Three patients, one with hepatocellular carcinoma and two with cutaneous melanoma, achieved partial responses.

The repertoire was sequenced with immunoSEQ multiplex PCR; TCRdb's copy has only in-frame clones and lacks some. The data hold some 69,000 clones, with roughly 90% observed a single time. The sample here was CD4+ or CD8+ T cells sorted from blood, taken in a trial of the OX40 agonist ivuxolimab. The clonotype comes from an adult with an advanced solid tumor such as melanoma, head and neck, liver or kidney cancer. The chain couples TRBV7-3 to TRBJ1-1; D uncertain. CDR3 nucleotides: TGTGCCAGCAGCTCTCAGGCGAACACTGAAGCTTTCTTT. Translated: CASSSQANTEAFF.